The 12 T cell receptor beta chains listed next were all sequenced from one sample in a study of blood T cell repertoires in COVID-19. Only in-frame clones appear in the TCRdb table, and some are missing; sequencing was by immunoSEQ multiplex PCR. Counted here are fewer than 100,000 clones, over 75% occurring once; the ten biggest clones make up 9.6%. The sequenced sample was peripheral blood. Every receptor here comes from a man aged 45-65 years with COVID-19, enrolled during active disease.

The chain is built from TRBV20-1 and TRBJ2-3; 7 bases match TRBD1. The junction had 4 bases not matched to a gene; V was cut back by 3 bases and J by 1 base. Germline-derived CDR1 and CDR2 are DFQATT and SNEGSKA (reference sequence). CDR3 length equals 14 residues. CDR3 DNA: TGCAGTGCTAGTTTTAGGGGGCGCACAGATACGCAGTATTTT. It translates to CSASFRGRTDTQYF.

This rearrangement joins TRBV6-5 to TRBJ2-5, with a possible D match to TRBD1 (6 bases). Trimming took 2 bases from V and 1 from J, leaving 14 bases between them. The length of the CDR3 is 16 residues. From germline, CDR1 is MNHEY and CDR2 SVGAGI. The CDR3 loop reads CASSYDGRGFQETQYF. In nucleotides, the CDR3 is TGTGCCAGCAGTTACGACGGAAGGGGGTTCCAAGAGACCCAGTACTTC.

The genes are TRBV5-4 and TRBJ2-4; 11 positions match TRBD1. Germline CDR1 reads SGHNT; CDR2 reads YYREEE (reference sequence). The CDR3 has 19 amino acids. The V and J ends lost 3 bases and 3 bases, in that order; junction bases with no gene match: 14. The CDR3 protein is CASSSKGGQGVSGKNIQYF. The CDR3 nucleotides read TGTGCCAGCAGCTCAAAGGGGGGACAGGGGGTTTCAGGCAAAAACATTCAGTACTTC. The full variable domain, completed using reference TRBV5-4 and TRBJ2-4, is ETGVTQSPTHLIKTRGQQVTLRCSSQSGHNTVSWYQQALGQGPQFIFQYYREEENGRGNFPPRFSGLQFPNYSSELNVNALELDDSALYLCASSSKGGQGVSGKNIQYFGAGTRLSVL.

This chain connects TRBV5-4 to TRBJ1-4, with D perhaps matching TRBD1 (6 bases). The CDR3 extends over 14 amino acids. Trimming left V 0 bases short and J 5 bases short, with 8 bases between. Germline CDR1 reads SGHNT; CDR2 reads YYREEE (reference sequence). CDR3 in amino acids: CASSLDRANEKLFF. The CDR3 bases are TGTGCCAGCAGCTTGGACAGGGCCAATGAAAAACTGTTTTTT. The full variable domain, completed using reference TRBV5-4 and TRBJ1-4, is ETGVTQSPTHLIKTRGQQVTLRCSSQSGHNTVSWYQQALGQGPQFIFQYYREEENGRGNFPPRFSGLQFPNYSSELNVNALELDDSALYLCASSLDRANEKLFFGSGTQLSVL.

This chain links TRBV28 with TRBJ2-7, with 8 bases identical to TRBD2. The CDR3 covers 13 residues. Germline assignment: CDR1 MDHEN and CDR2 SYDVKM. V lost 3 bases to trimming and J lost 4 bases; unmatched junction nucleotides: 2. This CDR3 reads CASSFGGRYEQYF. The CDR3 DNA sequence: TGTGCCAGCAGTTTCGGCGGGAGGTACGAGCAGTACTTC. The whole variable domain, remainder taken from reference TRBV28 and TRBJ2-7, is DVKVTQSSRYLVKRTGEKVFLECVQDMDHENMFWYRQDPGLGLRLIYFSYDVKMKEKGDIPEGYSVSREKKERFSLILESASTNQTSMYLCASSFGGRYEQYFGPGTRLTVT.

The chain is built from TRBV6-1 and TRBJ1-5; D is ambiguous. The CDR3 covers 14 residues. Per the germline V gene, CDR1 is MNHNS and CDR2 is SASEGT. V shed 3 bases and J shed 3 bases, with 9 bases lying between them. For the CDR3, the DNA is TGTGCCAGCAGTGAGGGAGGGCCCAATCAGCCCCAGCATTTT. Translating gives CASSEGGPNQPQHF.

V is TRBV5-1 and J is TRBJ2-5; perhaps TRBD1 as D (6 bases). The CDR3 has 15 residues. Between the trimmed V and J ends, which lost 1 base and 1 base, there was a span of 11 bases. Germline V gene data show CDR1 as SGHRS and CDR2 as YFSETQ. The CDR3: CASSLITGFQETQYF. In DNA form, the CDR3 reads TGCGCCAGCAGCTTGATTACAGGGTTCCAAGAGACCCAGTACTTC.

J is TRBJ2-5 and V is TRBV30; D may be TRBD2 (6 bases). This CDR3 spans 13 amino acids. Between the trimmed V and J ends, which lost 2 bases and 8 bases, there was a span of 15 bases. CDR1 GTSNPN and CDR2 SVGIG come from the germline V gene (reference sequence). The CDR3 here is CAWSPRVGGTQYF. CDR3 DNA: TGTGCCTGGAGTCCCCGGGTCGGGGGAACCCAGTACTTC.

This clone was seen just once. The V call is TRBV5-1, the J call TRBJ2-3; 9 bases line up with TRBD2. The length of the CDR3 is 16 residues. Germline assignment: CDR1 SGHRS and CDR2 YFSETQ. V lost 1 base to trimming and J lost 2 bases; unmatched junction nucleotides: 5. The CDR3 is CASSLRLAGATDTQYF. The DNA of the CDR3 is TGCGCCAGCAGCTTGCGCTTAGCGGGAGCCACAGATACGCAGTATTTT.

The rearrangement links TRBV10-3 to TRBJ1-3; D perhaps matches TRBD1 (6 bases). V was trimmed by 4 bases and J by 0 bases, leaving 16 bases between them. Germline CDR1 ENHRY, CDR2 SYGVKD. The CDR3 is 17 residues long. The chain's CDR3 is CAISGKGTPLSGNTIYF. In DNA form, the CDR3 reads TGTGCCATCAGTGGTAAAGGGACACCCCTCTCTGGAAACACCATATATTTT.

This chain joins TRBV7-2 and TRBJ2-2; possible D gene TRBD2, 5 bases. The CDR3 covers 16 residues. Deletions cut 5 bases from V and 1 base from J, with 14 bases between. Germline-derived CDR1 and CDR2 are SGHTA and FQGNSA. DNA of the CDR3: TGTGCCAGCAGCCCAAGCGGTGGGGAGAACACCGGGGAGCTGTTTTTT. It translates to CASSPSGGENTGELFF.

This rearrangement joins TRBV15 to TRBJ1-3, with 9 bases identical to TRBD1. Unmatched junction bases numbered 7, after V lost 0 bases and J lost 1 base. CDR3 length: 18 residues. The germline V gene has CDR1 LNHNV and CDR2 YYDKDF (reference sequence). Written as DNA, the CDR3 is TGTGCCACCAGCAGAGATATTGGGGGACAGGGTTCTGGAAACACCATATATTTT. Amino acid sequence: CATSRDIGGQGSGNTIYF.